The T cell receptor (beta chain) described here comes from a study of T-cell memory formation after mild COVID-19. Regarding the study as a whole: Memory sampled before infection contained some responding clones, suggesting cross-reactive memory joined.

As concerns this clonotype: Its antigen remains unknown.

CDR3 size: 15 residues. V gave up 0 bases and J gave up 7 bases, with 16 bases separating them. CDR1 is DFQATT, CDR2 SNEGSKA, per germline (reference sequence). TCRdb redid the calling of the 5' RACE reads with MiXCR, one entry per CDR3 protein. This repertoire shows 500,000 to 650,000 distinct CDR3 sequences, roughly 20% found once; its top ten account for around 9.2%. The chain is built from TRBV20-1 and TRBJ2-4, with D possibly being TRBD2 (5 bases). The receptor's source is an adult woman who had mild COVID-19 (a few samples of this study predate the infection). Cell type and time point are not known. Sequencing was performed on PBMCs or a T cell subset sorted from them (not recorded which). For the CDR3, the DNA is TGCAGTGCTAGAGATCCCTCCGTGACGGGGAACATTCAGTACTTC. This codes for CSARDPSVTGNIQYF.